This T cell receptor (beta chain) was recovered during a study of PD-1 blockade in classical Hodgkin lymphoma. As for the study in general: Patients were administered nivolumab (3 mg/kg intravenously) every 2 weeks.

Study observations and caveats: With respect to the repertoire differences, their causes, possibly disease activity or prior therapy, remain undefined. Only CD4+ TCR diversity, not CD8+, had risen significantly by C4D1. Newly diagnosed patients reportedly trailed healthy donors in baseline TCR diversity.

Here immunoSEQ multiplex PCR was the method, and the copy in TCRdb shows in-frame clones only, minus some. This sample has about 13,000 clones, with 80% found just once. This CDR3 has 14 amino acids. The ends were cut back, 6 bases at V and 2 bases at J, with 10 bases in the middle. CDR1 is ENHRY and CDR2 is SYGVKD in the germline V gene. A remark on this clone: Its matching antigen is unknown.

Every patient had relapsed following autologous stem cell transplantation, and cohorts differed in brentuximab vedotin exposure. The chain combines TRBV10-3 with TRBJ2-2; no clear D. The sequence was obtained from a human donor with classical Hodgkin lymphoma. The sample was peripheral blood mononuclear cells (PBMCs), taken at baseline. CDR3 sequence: CAIRFAGNTGELFF. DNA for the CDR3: TGTGCCATCAGGTTTGCAGGAAACACCGGGGAGCTGTTTTTT.